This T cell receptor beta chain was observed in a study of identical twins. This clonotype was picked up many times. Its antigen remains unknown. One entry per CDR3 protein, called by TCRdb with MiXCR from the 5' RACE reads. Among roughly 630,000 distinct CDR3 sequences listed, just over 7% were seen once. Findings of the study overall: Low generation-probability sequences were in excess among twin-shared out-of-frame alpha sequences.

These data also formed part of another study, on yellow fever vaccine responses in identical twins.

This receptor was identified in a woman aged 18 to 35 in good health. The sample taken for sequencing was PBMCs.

The CDR3 coding sequence is TGTGCCAGCAGTTTTGGAGCCTCCTACGAGCAGTACTTC. Its protein product is CASSFGASYEQYF. The rearrangement uses TRBV27 and TRBJ2-7; D unresolved. The CDR3 runs 13 residues. The V end lost 3 bases, the J end lost 0 bases, and 6 bases lay between the germline ends. Germline V lookup: CDR1 MNHEY, CDR2 SMNVEV (reference sequence).